A single sample is the source of the 8 T cell receptor beta chains below, sequenced in a study of T cell changes during pregnancy in multiple sclerosis. Using immunoSEQ multiplex PCR, the repertoire was profiled, and TCRdb retains in-frame clones only, with some absent. The sample records about 41,000 clones, roughly 90% being singletons. Specimen: CD8+ T cells from peripheral blood mononuclear cells, collected in the third trimester of pregnancy. The receptors were gathered from a female donor with multiple sclerosis, enrolled in a pregnancy study.

This chain links TRBV10-3 with TRBJ2-5, with D perhaps matching TRBD2 (6 bases). CDR3 length: 14 amino acids. CDR1 is ENHRY and CDR2 is SYGVKD in the germline V gene. V was pared by 4 bases and J by 3 bases, with 12 bases between. The CDR3 DNA is TGTGCCATCAGTGGAGGACTAAATAAAGAGACCCAGTACTTC. Its protein is CAISGGLNKETQYF.

The chain recombines TRBV9 with TRBJ2-7, with D possibly TRBD2 on 5 matching bases. The CDR3 consists of 15 residues. The germline CDR1 and CDR2 sequences are SGDLS and YYNGEE. Trimming shortened V by 0 bases and J by 3 bases, and 13 bases separated the two germline ends. CDR3 protein: CASSVDSSSDYEQYF. For the CDR3, the DNA is TGTGCCAGCAGCGTAGATTCTAGCAGCGACTACGAGCAGTACTTC.

This rearrangement joins TRBV28 to TRBJ2-1; D ambiguous. V lost 6 bases and J lost 3, with 9 bases in between. Per the germline V gene, CDR1 is MDHEN and CDR2 is SYDVKM. CDR3 length equals 13 residues. As DNA, the CDR3 is TGTGCCAGCAGCATTACTGGCTACAATGAGCAGTTCTTC. Its translation is CASSITGYNEQFF.

This clone occurred once. V gene TRBV28 combines with J gene TRBJ2-5, with 16 bases lining up with TRBD2. Per germline, CDR1 MDHEN and CDR2 SYDVKM. This CDR3 contains 16 residues. V lost 4 bases to trimming and J lost 3 bases; unmatched junction nucleotides: 2. The CDR3 DNA is TGTGCCAGCAGTTCGGGACTAGCGGGAGGGGAAGAGACCCAGTACTTC. Amino acids: CASSSGLAGGEETQYF.

The rearrangement joins TRBV11-2 to TRBJ1-1; D gene unclear. The ends were cut back, 3 bases at V and 0 bases at J, with 8 bases in the middle. The CDR3 is 14 amino acids. Germline loops: CDR1 SGHAT, CDR2 FQNNGV. CDR3 bases: TGTGCCAGCAGCTTCAGTATCATGAACACTGAAGCTTTCTTT. Translation: CASSFSIMNTEAFF.

The V call is TRBV5-6, the J call TRBJ1-5; D is undetermined. This CDR3 is 12 amino acids long. V dropped 4 bases and J dropped 3 bases, with 5 bases sitting between them. Germline V gives CDR1 SGHDT, CDR2 YYEEEE. CDR3 nucleotide sequence: TGTGCCAGCAGCCAAAACAATCAGCCCCAGCATTTT. Translating it yields CASSQNNQPQHF.

The rearrangement links TRBV30 to TRBJ2-7; TRBD1 matches 7 bases. V gave up 0 bases and J gave up 2 bases; unmatched junction bases: 7. The CDR3 runs 15 residues. The germline V gene encodes CDR1 GTSNPN and CDR2 SVGIG (reference sequence). The CDR3 here is CAWSVGLGTAYEQYF. DNA for the CDR3: TGTGCCTGGAGTGTAGGGCTCGGGACAGCCTACGAGCAGTACTTC.

J is TRBJ1-5 and V is TRBV6-1; TRBD1 might be the D (5 bases). The V end was cut by 2 bases, the J end by 2 bases, with 10 bases between. Looked up from germline, CDR1 is MNHNS and CDR2 is SASEGT. The CDR3 is made up of 15 amino acids. CDR3 loop: CASSEYRTGNQPQHF. CDR3 DNA: TGTGCCAGCAGTGAATACAGGACGGGCAATCAGCCCCAGCATTTT.